This entry features one TCR beta chain sequence. The antigen is unknown. The sample belongs to a study of spatial heterogeneity in lung cancer. Study background: Detected beta-chain sequences consistently exceeded alpha-chain sequences. Regarding the study as a whole: TCRs found ubiquitously expanded in tumor appeared in blood more at resection than at follow-up.

Documented time point: sample taken at primary tumor resection. Material for sequencing was whole RNA from tumor, nontumor lung or frozen PBMC, left unsorted. Donors were some 72 untreated early-stage non-small cell lung cancer patients. TCR cDNA molecules each had a unique molecular identifier. Using its own MiXCR run on the 5' RACE reads, TCRdb lists one record per CDR3 protein. The data contain approximately 7,800 distinct CDR3 sequences, about 5% of them singletons. The sequences come from PBMCs, collected at surgery. This sequence was found in a male donor with early-stage non-small cell lung cancer.

The CDR3 protein is CASSLRGPYEQYF. CDR3 bases: TGTGCCAGCAGCTTAAGGGGACCCTACGAGCAGTACTTC. The chain joins TRBV11-2 to TRBJ2-7; either TRBD1 or TRBD2 may supply D (5 bases each). CDR3 length: 13 amino acids. Germline V gives CDR1 SGHAT, CDR2 FQNNGV. V was shortened by 2 bases and J by 2 bases, with 7 bases between the two germline ends.